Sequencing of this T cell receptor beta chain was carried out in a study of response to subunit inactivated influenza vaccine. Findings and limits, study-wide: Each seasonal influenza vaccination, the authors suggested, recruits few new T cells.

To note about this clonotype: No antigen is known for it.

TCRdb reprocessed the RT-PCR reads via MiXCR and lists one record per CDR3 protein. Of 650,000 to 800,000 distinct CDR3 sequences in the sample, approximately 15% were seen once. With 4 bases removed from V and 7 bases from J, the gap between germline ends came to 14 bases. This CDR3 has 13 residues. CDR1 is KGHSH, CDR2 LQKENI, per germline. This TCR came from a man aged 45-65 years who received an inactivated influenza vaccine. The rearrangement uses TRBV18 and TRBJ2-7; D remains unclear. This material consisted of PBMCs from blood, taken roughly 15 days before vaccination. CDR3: CASSRSMPEEQYF. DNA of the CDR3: TGTGCCAGCTCACGCTCGATGCCCGAAGAGCAGTACTTC.